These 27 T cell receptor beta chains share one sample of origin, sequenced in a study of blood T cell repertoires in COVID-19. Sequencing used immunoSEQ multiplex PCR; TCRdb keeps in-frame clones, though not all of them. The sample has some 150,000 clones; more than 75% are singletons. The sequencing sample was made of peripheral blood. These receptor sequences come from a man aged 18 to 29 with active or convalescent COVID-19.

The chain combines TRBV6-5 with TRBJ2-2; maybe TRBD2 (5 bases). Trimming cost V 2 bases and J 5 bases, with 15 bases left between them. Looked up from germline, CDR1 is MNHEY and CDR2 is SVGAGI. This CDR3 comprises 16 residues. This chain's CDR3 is CASSYGRQRWTGELFF. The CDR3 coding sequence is TGTGCCAGCAGTTACGGTCGGCAGCGGTGGACCGGGGAGCTGTTTTTT.

The CDR3 DNA is TGTGCCAGCAGTTACCCAGGGGTTGGCGCCTATGGCTACACCTTC. As protein: CASSYPGVGAYGYTF. This rearrangement joins TRBV6-5 to TRBJ1-2, with TRBD1 as a possible D gene (6 bases). Germline loops: CDR1 MNHEY, CDR2 SVGAGI. The ends were cut back, 2 bases at V and 4 bases at J, with 14 bases in the middle. This CDR3 has 15 amino acids.

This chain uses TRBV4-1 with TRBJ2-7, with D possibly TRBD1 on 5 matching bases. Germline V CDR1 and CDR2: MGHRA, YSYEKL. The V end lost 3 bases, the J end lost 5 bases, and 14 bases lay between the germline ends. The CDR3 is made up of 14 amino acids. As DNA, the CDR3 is TGCGCCAGCAGCCAGAATAAGGGGTCGAACGAGCAGTACGTC. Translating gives CASSQNKGSNEQYV.

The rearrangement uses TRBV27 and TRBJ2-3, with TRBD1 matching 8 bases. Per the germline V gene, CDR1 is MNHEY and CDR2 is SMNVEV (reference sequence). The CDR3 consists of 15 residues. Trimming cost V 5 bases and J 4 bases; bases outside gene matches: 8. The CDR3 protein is CASSPRQGRADTQYF. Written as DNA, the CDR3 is TGTGCCAGCAGTCCGCGACAGGGGCGCGCAGATACGCAGTATTTT.

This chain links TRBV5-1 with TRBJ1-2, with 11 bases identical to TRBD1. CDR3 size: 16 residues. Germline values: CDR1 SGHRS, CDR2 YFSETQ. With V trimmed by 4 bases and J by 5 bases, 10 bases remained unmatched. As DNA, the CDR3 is TGCGCCAGCAGCATCTCCGGGACAGGGGGTTCTTATGGCTACACCTTC. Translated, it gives CASSISGTGGSYGYTF.

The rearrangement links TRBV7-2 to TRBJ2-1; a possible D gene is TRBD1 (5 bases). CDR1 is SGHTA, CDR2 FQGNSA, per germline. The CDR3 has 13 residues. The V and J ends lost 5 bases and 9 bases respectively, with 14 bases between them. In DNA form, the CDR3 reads TGTGCCAGCAGCCTCACCCAGGGCGGTGAGCAGTTCTTC. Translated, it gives CASSLTQGGEQFF.

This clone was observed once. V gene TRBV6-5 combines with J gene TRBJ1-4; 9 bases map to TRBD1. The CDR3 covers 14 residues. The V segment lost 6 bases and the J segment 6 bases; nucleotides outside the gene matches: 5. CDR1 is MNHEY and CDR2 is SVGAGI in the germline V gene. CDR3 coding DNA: TGTGCCAGCAGGCCTACAGGGGGCTATGAAAAACTGTTTTTT. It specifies CASRPTGGYEKLFF.

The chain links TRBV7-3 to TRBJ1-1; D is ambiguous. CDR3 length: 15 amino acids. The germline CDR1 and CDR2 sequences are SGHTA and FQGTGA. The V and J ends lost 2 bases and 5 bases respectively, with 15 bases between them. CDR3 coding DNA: TGTGCCAGCAGCTTACGACCGGGATACGGGACTGAAGCTTTCTTT. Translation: CASSLRPGYGTEAFF. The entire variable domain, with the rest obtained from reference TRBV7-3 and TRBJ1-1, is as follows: GAGVSQTPSNKVTEKGKYVELRCDPISGHTALYWYRQSLGQGPEFLIYFQGTGAADDSGLPNDRFFAVRPEGSVSTLKIQRTERGDSAVYLCASSLRPGYGTEAFFGQGTRLTVV.

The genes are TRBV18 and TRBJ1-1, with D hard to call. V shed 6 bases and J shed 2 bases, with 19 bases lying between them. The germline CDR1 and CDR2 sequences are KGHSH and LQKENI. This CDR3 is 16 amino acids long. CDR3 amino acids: CASSHTDLWANTEAFF. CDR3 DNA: TGTGCCAGCTCCCACACGGACTTGTGGGCTAACACTGAAGCTTTCTTT.

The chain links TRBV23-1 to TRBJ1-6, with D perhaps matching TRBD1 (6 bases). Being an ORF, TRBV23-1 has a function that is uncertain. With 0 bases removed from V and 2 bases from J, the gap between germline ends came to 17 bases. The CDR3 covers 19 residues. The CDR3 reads CASSQSSKGVNTYNSPLHF. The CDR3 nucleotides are TGCGCCAGCAGTCAATCCTCCAAGGGGGTCAATACCTATAATTCACCCCTCCACTTT.

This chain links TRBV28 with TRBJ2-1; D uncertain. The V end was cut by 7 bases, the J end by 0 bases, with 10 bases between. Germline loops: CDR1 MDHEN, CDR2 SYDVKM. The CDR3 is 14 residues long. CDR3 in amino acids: CASNKHPSYNEQFF. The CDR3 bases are TGTGCCAGCAATAAACACCCCTCCTACAATGAGCAGTTCTTC. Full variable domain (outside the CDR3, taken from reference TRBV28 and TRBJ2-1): DVKVTQSSRYLVKRTGEKVFLECVQDMDHENMFWYRQDPGLGLRLIYFSYDVKMKEKGDIPEGYSVSREKKERFSLILESASTNQTSMYLCASNKHPSYNEQFFGPGTRLTVL.

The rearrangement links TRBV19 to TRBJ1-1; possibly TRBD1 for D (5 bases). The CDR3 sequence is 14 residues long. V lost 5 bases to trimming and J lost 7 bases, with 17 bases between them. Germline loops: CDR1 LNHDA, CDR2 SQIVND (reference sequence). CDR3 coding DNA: TGTGCCAGTAGTGCCGTGTTCAGGGATGGTGAAGCTTTCTTT. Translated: CASSAVFRDGEAFF.

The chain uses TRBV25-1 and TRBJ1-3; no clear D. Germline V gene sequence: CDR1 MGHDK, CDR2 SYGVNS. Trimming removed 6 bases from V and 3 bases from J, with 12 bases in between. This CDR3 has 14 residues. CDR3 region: CASRYEGFGNTIYF. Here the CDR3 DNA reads TGTGCCAGCAGATATGAGGGCTTTGGAAACACCATATATTTT.

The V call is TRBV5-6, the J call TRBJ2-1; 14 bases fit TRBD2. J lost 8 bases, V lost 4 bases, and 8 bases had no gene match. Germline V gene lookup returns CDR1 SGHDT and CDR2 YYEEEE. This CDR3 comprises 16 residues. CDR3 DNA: TGTGCCAGCAGCCCACTGACTAGCGGGAGGGTCGATGAGCAGTTCTTC. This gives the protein CASSPLTSGRVDEQFF.

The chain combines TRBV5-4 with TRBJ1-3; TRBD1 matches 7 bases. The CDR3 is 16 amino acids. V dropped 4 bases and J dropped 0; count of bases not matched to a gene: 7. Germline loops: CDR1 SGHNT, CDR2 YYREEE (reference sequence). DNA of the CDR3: TGTGCCAGCAGCCGAAGGACAGGCGACTCTGGAAACACCATATATTTT. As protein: CASSRRTGDSGNTIYF.

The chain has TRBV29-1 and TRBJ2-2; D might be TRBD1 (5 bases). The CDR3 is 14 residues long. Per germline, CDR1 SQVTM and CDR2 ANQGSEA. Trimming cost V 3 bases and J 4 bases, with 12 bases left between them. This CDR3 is CSVEGQGLTGELFF. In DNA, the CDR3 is TGCAGCGTTGAGGGGCAGGGTCTCACCGGGGAGCTGTTTTTT.

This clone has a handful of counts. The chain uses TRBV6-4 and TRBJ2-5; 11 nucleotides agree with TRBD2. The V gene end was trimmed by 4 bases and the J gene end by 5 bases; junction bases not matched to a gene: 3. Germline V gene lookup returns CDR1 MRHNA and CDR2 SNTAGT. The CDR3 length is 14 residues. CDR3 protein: CASSVSGGAETQYF. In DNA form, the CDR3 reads TGTGCCAGCAGTGTTAGCGGGGGGGCCGAGACCCAGTACTTC.

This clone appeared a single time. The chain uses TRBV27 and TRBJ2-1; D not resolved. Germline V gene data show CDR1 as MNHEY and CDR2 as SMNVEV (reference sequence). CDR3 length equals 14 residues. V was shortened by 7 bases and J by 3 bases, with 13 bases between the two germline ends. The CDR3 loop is CASISPGFYNEQFF. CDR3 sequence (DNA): TGTGCCAGCATCTCTCCCGGTTTCTACAATGAGCAGTTCTTC.

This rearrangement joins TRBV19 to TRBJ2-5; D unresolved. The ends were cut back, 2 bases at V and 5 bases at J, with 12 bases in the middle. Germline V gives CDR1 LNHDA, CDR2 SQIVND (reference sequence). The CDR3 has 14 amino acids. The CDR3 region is CASSIFPREETQYF. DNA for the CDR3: TGTGCCAGTAGTATATTTCCCCGCGAGGAGACCCAGTACTTC.

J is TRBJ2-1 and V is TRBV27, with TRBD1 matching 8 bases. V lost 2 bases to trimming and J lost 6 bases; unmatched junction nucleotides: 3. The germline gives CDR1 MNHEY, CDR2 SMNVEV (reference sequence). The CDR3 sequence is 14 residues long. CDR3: CASSLDRGTNEQFF. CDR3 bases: TGTGCCAGCAGTTTAGACAGGGGTACCAATGAGCAGTTCTTC.

CDR3 region: CASSLLGGPNTEAFF. CDR3 in DNA: TGCGCCAGCAGCTTGTTGGGAGGGCCGAACACTGAAGCTTTCTTT. The genes are TRBV5-1 and TRBJ1-1; D not certain. This CDR3 has 15 residues. Trimming stripped 1 base from V and 1 base from J, with 11 bases between. Germline V gene sequence: CDR1 SGHRS, CDR2 YFSETQ. The complete variable domain, with remaining parts taken from reference TRBV5-1 and TRBJ1-1, reads KAGVTQTPRYLIKTRGQQVTLSCSPISGHRSVSWYQQTPGQGLQFLFEYFSETQRNKGNFPGRFSGRQFSNSRSEMNVSTLELGDSALYLCASSLLGGPNTEAFFGQGTRLTVV.

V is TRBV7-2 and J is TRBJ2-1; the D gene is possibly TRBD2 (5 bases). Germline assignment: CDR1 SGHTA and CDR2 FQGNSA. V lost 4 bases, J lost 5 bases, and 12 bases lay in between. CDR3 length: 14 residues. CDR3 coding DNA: TGTGCCAGCAGCTCTAGGCGGGCGAACAATGAGCAGTTCTTC. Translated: CASSSRRANNEQFF.

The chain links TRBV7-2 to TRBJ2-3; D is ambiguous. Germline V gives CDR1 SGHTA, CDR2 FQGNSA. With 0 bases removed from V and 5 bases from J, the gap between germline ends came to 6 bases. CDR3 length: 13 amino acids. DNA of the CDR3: TGTGCCAGCAGCTTAGCGGGCCAAGATACGCAGTATTTT. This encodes CASSLAGQDTQYF.

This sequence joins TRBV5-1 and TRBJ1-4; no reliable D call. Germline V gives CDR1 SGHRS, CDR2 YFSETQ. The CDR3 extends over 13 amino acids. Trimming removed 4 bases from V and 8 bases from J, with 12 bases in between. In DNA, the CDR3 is TGCGCCAGCAGCACCCTGGGGAGAGAAAAACTGTTTTTT. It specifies CASSTLGREKLFF. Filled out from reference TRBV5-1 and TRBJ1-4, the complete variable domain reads KAGVTQTPRYLIKTRGQQVTLSCSPISGHRSVSWYQQTPGQGLQFLFEYFSETQRNKGNFPGRFSGRQFSNSRSEMNVSTLELGDSALYLCASSTLGREKLFFGSGTQLSVL.

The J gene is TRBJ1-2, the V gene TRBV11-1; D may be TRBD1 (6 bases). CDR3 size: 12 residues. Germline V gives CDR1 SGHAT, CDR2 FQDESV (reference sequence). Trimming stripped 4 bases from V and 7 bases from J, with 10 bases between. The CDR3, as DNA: TGTGCCAGCAGCTGGGGGGGCTCTGGCTACACCTTC. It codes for CASSWGGSGYTF.

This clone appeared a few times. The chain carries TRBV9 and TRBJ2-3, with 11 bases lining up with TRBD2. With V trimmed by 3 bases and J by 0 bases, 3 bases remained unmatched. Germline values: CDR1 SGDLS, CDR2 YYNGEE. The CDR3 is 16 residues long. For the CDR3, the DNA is TGTGCCAGCAGCGCTCGGACTAGCGGGAGCACAGATACGCAGTATTTT. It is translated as CASSARTSGSTDTQYF.

CDR3: CASSYYRDSGNTIYF. The CDR3 DNA reads TGTGCCAGCAGTTACTACAGAGATTCTGGAAACACCATATATTTT. The rearrangement links TRBV6-5 to TRBJ1-3; D gene ambiguous. The V end was cut by 1 base, the J end by 1 base, with 8 bases between. Germline CDR1 and CDR2: MNHEY and SVGAGI. This CDR3 spans 15 amino acids.